The sequence of this T cell receptor (beta chain) was determined in a study of Ad26.COV2.S vaccination and SARS-CoV-2 variants. Study findings and constraints: Those who received the vaccine showed greater spike-specific TCR breadth than those given placebo.

About this clone itself: Its target is unknown.

Profiling relied on immunoSEQ multiplex PCR, and the TCRdb table lists in-frame clones only, not all of them. The sample contains tens of thousands of clones, approximately 82% of which appear only once. This CDR3 contains 18 residues. The V segment lost 4 bases and the J segment 9 bases; nucleotides outside the gene matches: 21. CDR1 is SGHRS and CDR2 is YFSETQ in the germline V gene. The chain joins TRBV5-1 to TRBJ2-1, with 8 bases matching TRBD1. The source of this sequence is a human donor who had recovered from COVID-19. The specimen was peripheral blood, collected after recovery from COVID-19. CDR3 nucleotides: TGCGCCAGCAGCCCGCGCCAGACCCACCAGGGGGCGCGTGGTGAGCAGTTCTTC. Amino acid sequence: CASSPRQTHQGARGEQFF.